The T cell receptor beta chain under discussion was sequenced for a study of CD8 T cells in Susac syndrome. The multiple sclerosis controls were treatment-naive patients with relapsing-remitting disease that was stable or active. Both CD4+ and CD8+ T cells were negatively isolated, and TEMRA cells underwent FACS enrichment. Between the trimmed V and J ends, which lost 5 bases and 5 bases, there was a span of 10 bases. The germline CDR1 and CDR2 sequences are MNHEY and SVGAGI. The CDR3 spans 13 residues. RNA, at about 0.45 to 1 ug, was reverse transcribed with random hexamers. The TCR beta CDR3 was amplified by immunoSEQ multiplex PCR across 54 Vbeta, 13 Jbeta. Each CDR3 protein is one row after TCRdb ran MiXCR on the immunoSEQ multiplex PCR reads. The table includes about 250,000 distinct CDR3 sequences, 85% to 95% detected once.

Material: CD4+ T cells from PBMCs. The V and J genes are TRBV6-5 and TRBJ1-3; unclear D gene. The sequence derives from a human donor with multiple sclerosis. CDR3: CASSRDKRNTIYF. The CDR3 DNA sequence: TGTGCCAGCAGTCGAGACAAGCGAAACACCATATATTTT.